A selection of T cell receptor beta chains follows, all from one sample in a study of cytomegalovirus exposure and HLA in healthy donors. Only in-frame clones appear in the TCRdb table, and some are missing; sequencing was by immunoSEQ multiplex PCR. The sample lists 150,000 to 200,000 clones, roughly four fifths seen once, with roughly 1% in the top ten. Sequenced input: PBMCs. Receptors originate from a woman in her thirties or forties in good health and CMV-seronegative. CDR3s include the opening cysteine and the closing phenylalanine or tryptophan. A D gene is named only where the DNA matches it firmly. Clone size is not always given. Where it is, it says once, few, many or a class for expanded clones.

cdr3_aa	cdr3_nt	cdr3_length	clone_size	v_call	j_call	d_call
CASSAPRGGLDTQYF	TGTGCCAGCAGCGCCCCGAGGGGAGGGCTGGATACGCAGTATTTT	15	NA	TRBV28	TRBJ2-3	TRBD2
CASSSPLRTGNTEAFF	TGTGCCAGCAGTTCCCCACTCCGGACAGGCAACACTGAAGCTTTCTTT	16	NA	TRBV6-5	TRBJ1-1	TRBD1
CASSELLSNEKLFF	TGTGCCAGCAGTGAGCTATTGTCTAATGAAAAACTGTTTTTT	14	few	TRBV2	TRBJ1-4	NA
CASSAGLAGSYEQYF	TGTGCCAGCAGCGCCGGACTAGCGGGATCCTACGAGCAGTACTTC	15	NA	TRBV6-1	TRBJ2-7	TRBD2
CAWSPKGRGGFF	TGTGCCTGGAGCCCTAAAGGTCGGGGGGGATTCTTC	12	NA	TRBV30	TRBJ2-1	TRBD2
CAWNSDRGINQPQHF	TGTGCCTGGAACTCGGACAGGGGGATCAATCAGCCCCAGCATTTT	15	NA	TRBV30	TRBJ1-5	TRBD1
CASSRDRDSYNEQFF	TGTGCCAGCAGCCGGGACAGGGACTCCTACAATGAGCAGTTCTTC	15	NA	TRBV6-5	TRBJ2-1	TRBD1
CASGLVLPGKPEAFF	TGTGCTAGTGGTTTGGTCCTCCCGGGGAAACCTGAAGCTTTCTTT	15	NA	TRBV12-5	TRBJ1-1	NA
CASSPARGGTNTEAFF	TGTGCCAGCTCACCGGCACGAGGCGGGACGAACACTGAAGCTTTCTTT	16	NA	TRBV18	TRBJ1-1	NA
CASSDGGAGQPQHF	TGTGCCAGCAGTGACGGGGGGGCCGGACAGCCCCAGCATTTT	14	NA	TRBV2	TRBJ1-5	NA
CASSYPGDRTEAFF	TGTGCCAGCAGCTACCCAGGGGATCGGACTGAAGCTTTCTTT	14	NA	TRBV11-2	TRBJ1-1	NA
CASSQRREGETQYF	TGCGCCAGCAGCCAAAGAAGGGAGGGAGAGACCCAGTACTTC	14	few	TRBV5-1	TRBJ2-5	TRBD2
CASSARLTTDTEAFF	TGTGCCAGCAGCGCCAGACTAACCACGGACACTGAAGCTTTCTTT	15	NA	TRBV11-1	TRBJ1-1	NA
CASSASGRSVKNIQYF	TGTGCCAGCAGCGCGAGCGGGAGGTCTGTTAAAAACATTCAGTACTTC	16	NA	TRBV11-3	TRBJ2-4	TRBD2
CASSIGVTEAFF	TGTGCCAGCAGCATAGGGGTGACTGAAGCTTTCTTT	12	NA	TRBV25-1	TRBJ1-1	NA
CASSLEPGGHEQYF	TGCGCCAGCAGCTTGGAACCAGGGGGCCACGAGCAGTACTTC	14	NA	TRBV5-1	TRBJ2-7	TRBD1
CASEQGSNEKLFF	TGTGCCAGCGAGCAGGGTTCTAATGAAAAACTGTTTTTT	13	NA	TRBV2	TRBJ1-4	NA
CAWSTGGLGANVLTF	TGTGCCTGGAGCACGGGGGGGCTCGGGGCCAACGTCCTGACTTTC	15	NA	TRBV30	TRBJ2-6	TRBD2
CAWNRGANTGELFF	TGTGCCTGGAATCGCGGGGCGAATACCGGGGAGCTGTTTTTT	14	few	TRBV30	TRBJ2-2	NA
CASSEGLESGGSTDTQYF	TGTGCCAGCAGTGAGGGACTAGAGAGCGGGGGGAGCACAGATACGCAGTATTTT	18	NA	TRBV6-1	TRBJ2-3	TRBD2
CASSSGRGYNEQFF	TGTGCCAGCAGTTCCGGACGGGGGTACAATGAGCAGTTCTTC	14	NA	TRBV27	TRBJ2-1	NA
CASSIRAGGVYGYTF	TGTGCCAGCAGTATTAGGGCAGGGGGCGTCTATGGCTACACCTTC	15	NA	TRBV6-5	TRBJ1-2	TRBD1
CASSPTTSGRHEQYF	TGTGCCAGCTCACCTACGACTAGCGGGAGGCACGAGCAGTACTTC	15	NA	TRBV18	TRBJ2-7	TRBD2
CASSLYGNEQYF	TGTGCCAGCAGCTTATACGGGAACGAGCAGTACTTC	12	NA	TRBV7-2	TRBJ2-7	NA
CASSQREDTEAFF	TGCGCCAGCAGCCAAAGGGAGGACACTGAAGCTTTCTTT	13	NA	TRBV4-1	TRBJ1-1	NA
CASSWTGYEQYF	TGTGCCAGCAGTTGGACTGGGTACGAGCAGTACTTC	12	NA	TRBV6-1	TRBJ2-7	NA
CASSFYRDNEQFF	TGTGCCAGCAGCTTTTACCGGGACAATGAGCAGTTCTTC	13	NA	TRBV7-3	TRBJ2-1	NA
CASSAAGDSYNEQFF	TGTGCCAGCAGTGCAGCGGGCGACTCCTACAATGAGCAGTTCTTC	15	NA	TRBV28	TRBJ2-1	NA
CAWSGTANTEAFF	TGTGCCTGGAGTGGTACAGCGAACACTGAAGCTTTCTTT	13	NA	TRBV30	TRBJ1-1	NA
CASSMTSGRTDTQYF	TGTGCCAGCAGCATGACTAGCGGTCGCACAGATACGCAGTATTTT	15	NA	TRBV2	TRBJ2-3	TRBD2
CASSPPGLAGGGETQYF	TGTGCCAGCAGCCCCCCCGGACTAGCGGGAGGCGGGGAGACCCAGTACTTC	17	few	TRBV7-9	TRBJ2-5	TRBD2
CASSLAGASETQYF	TGTGCCAGCAGCTTAGCGGGAGCGTCGGAGACCCAGTACTTC	14	NA	TRBV11-3	TRBJ2-5	NA
CASSSPPTPNYGYTF	TGTGCCAGCAGTTCACCCCCGACACCTAACTATGGCTACACCTTC	15	NA	TRBV28	TRBJ1-2	NA
CSVEEQGDSYEQYF	TGCAGCGTTGAAGAGCAGGGGGACTCCTACGAGCAGTACTTC	14	few	TRBV29-1	TRBJ2-7	TRBD1
CAIMGQSYGYTF	TGTGCCATCATGGGGCAGTCCTATGGCTACACCTTC	12	NA	TRBV10-3	TRBJ1-2	NA
CASSLGAGADQPQHF	TGCGCCAGCAGCTTGGGCGCAGGGGCCGATCAGCCCCAGCATTTT	15	NA	TRBV5-1	TRBJ1-5	NA
CSPLAGDYNEQFF	TGCAGCCCCCTAGCGGGAGATTACAATGAGCAGTTCTTC	13	NA	TRBV29-1	TRBJ2-1	TRBD2
CASSLTGIGTGELFF	TGTGCCAGCAGCTTGACAGGGATCGGCACCGGGGAGCTGTTTTTT	15	NA	TRBV7-9	TRBJ2-2	TRBD1
CASSPQGQGTDTQYF	TGTGCCAGCAGCCCTCAGGGACAGGGGACAGATACGCAGTATTTT	15	few	TRBV7-6	TRBJ2-3	TRBD1
CAWANTDTQYF	TGTGCCTGGGCGAACACAGATACGCAGTATTTT	11	few	TRBV30	TRBJ2-3	NA
CASSTLRLAGGTEAFF	TGTGCCAGCAGTACACTGCGCCTAGCCGGGGGTACTGAAGCTTTCTTT	16	NA	TRBV27	TRBJ1-1	NA
CATSGTGNQPQHF	TGTGCCACATCCGGGACAGGAAATCAGCCCCAGCATTTT	13	NA	TRBV19	TRBJ1-5	TRBD1
CASSLLSGSRGNEQFF	TGCGCCAGCAGCTTGCTCAGCGGGAGTAGAGGCAATGAGCAGTTCTTC	16	NA	TRBV5-1	TRBJ2-1	TRBD2
CADGRAGYEQYF	TGTGCCGACGGGAGGGCCGGCTACGAGCAGTACTTC	12	NA	TRBV2	TRBJ2-7	TRBD2
CAWSVSRTHNEQFF	TGTGCCTGGAGTGTGAGTAGAACTCACAATGAGCAGTTCTTC	14	NA	TRBV30	TRBJ2-1	NA
CSVEGQGGTEAFF	TGCAGCGTTGAAGGACAGGGAGGCACTGAAGCTTTCTTT	13	NA	TRBV29-1	TRBJ1-1	TRBD1
CASSSRSGRRDEQYF	TGTGCCAGCAGCTCCCGTAGCGGGAGGCGGGACGAGCAGTACTTC	15	few	TRBV11-2	TRBJ2-7	TRBD2
CASSQSGTSGFQETQYF	TGTGCCAGCAGCCAATCAGGGACTAGCGGTTTCCAAGAGACCCAGTACTTC	17	NA	TRBV4-2	TRBJ2-5	TRBD2